This record covers a single TCR beta chain. The CDR3 contains 16 residues. V lost 9 bases, J lost 1 base, and 11 bases stayed unmatched. Germline CDR1 is LNHDA and CDR2 is SQIVND (reference sequence). The data stem from a study of blood T cell repertoires in COVID-19. Study details: In each case, the material was cDNA or gDNA derived from T cells, B-cell-depleted T cells, or PBMCs.

Generated by immunoSEQ multiplex PCR, the TCRdb table keeps only in-frame clones and is missing some. The repertoire has more than 150,000 clones, about 83% of them found once; the top ten carry 0.88%. Sequenced sample: peripheral blood. The rearrangement joins TRBV19 to TRBJ1-2, with 10 positions matching TRBD1. This clonotype originated in a woman between 18 and 29 years old who had recovered from COVID-19. The CDR3 DNA follows: TGTGCCAGCTCTTCCGGGACAGGGGTCCTTAACTATGGCTACACCTTC. Residues: CASSSGTGVLNYGYTF.